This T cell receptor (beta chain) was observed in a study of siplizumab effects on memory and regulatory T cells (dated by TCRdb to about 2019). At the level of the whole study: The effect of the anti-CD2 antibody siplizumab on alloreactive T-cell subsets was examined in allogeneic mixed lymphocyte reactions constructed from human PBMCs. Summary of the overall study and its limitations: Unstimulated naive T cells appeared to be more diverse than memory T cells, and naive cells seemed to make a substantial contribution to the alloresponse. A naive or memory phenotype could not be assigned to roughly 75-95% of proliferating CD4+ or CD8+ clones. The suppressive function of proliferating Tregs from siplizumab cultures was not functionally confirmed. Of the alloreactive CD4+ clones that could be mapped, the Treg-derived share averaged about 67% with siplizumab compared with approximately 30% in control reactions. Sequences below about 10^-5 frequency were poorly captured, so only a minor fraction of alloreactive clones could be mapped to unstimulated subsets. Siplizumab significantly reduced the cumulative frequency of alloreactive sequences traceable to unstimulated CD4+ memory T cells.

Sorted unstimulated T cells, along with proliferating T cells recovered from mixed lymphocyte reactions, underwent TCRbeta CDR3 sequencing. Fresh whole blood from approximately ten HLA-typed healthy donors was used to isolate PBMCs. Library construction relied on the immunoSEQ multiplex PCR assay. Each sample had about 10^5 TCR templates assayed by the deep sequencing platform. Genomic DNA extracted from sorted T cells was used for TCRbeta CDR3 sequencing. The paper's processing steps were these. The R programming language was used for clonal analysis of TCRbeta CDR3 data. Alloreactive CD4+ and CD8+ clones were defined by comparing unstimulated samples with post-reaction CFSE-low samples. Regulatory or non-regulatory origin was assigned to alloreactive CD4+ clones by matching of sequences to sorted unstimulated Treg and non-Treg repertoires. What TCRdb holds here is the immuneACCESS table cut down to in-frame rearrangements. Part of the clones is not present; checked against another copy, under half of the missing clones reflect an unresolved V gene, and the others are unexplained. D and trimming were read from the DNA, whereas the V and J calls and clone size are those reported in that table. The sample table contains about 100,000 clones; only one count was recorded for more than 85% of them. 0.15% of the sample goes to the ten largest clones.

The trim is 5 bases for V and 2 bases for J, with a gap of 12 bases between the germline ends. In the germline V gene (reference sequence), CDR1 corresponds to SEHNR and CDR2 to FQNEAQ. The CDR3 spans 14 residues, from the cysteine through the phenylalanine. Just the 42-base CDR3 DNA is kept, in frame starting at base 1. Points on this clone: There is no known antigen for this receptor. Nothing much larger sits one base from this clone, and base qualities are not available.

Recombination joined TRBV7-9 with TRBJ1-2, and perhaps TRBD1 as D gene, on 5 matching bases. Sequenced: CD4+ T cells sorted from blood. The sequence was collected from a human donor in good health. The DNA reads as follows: TGTGCCAGCAGCCCCGGGGGGGGAAACTATGGCTACACCTTC. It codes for CASSPGGGNYGYTF.